This entry describes one T cell receptor beta chain. What it recognizes is unknown. This record comes from a study of shared clonotypes between healthy human individuals. Study overall: Each donor contributed plates that comprised three CD4 naive, three CD4 memory, two CD8 naive and one CD8 memory. Findings of the study overall: Naive subsets, compared against memory subsets, generally had larger estimated richness values.

Method: immunoSEQ multiplex PCR; TCRdb's copy keeps in-frame clones and lacks some. The sample comprises under 550,000 clones, around 96% of which are singletons, and about 0.064% rests with the top ten. Caucasian adults residing in Nashville, Tennessee made up all the donors. CD4+ cell separation produced CD45RA+ naive and CD45RA-negative memory subsets. The sequence was obtained from a woman aged 25 to 45 in good health. Sequencing input: naive CD4+ T cells sorted from blood. Specified subset: CD45RA+ positively selected.

The CDR3 here is CAWSEGELESGGRGYNSPLHF. DNA for the CDR3: TGTGCCTGGAGTGAAGGGGAACTTGAGTCCGGGGGCCGCGGATATAATTCACCCCTCCACTTT. The chain has TRBV30 and TRBJ1-6, with D possibly TRBD1 on 6 matching bases. The CDR3 totals 21 residues. CDR1 and CDR2 (germline): GTSNPN, SVGIG (reference sequence). V was trimmed by 1 base and J by 4 bases, leaving 29 bases between them.